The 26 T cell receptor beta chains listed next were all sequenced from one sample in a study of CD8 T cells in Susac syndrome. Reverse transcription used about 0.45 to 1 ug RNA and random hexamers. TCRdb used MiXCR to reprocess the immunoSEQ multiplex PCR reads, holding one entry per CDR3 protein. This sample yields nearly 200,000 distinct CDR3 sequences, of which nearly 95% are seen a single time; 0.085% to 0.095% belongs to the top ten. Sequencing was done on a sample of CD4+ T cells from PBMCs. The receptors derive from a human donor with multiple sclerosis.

This CDR3 reads CSAMRTSGITDTQYF. The DNA of the CDR3 is TGCAGTGCTATGAGGACTAGCGGGATCACAGATACGCAGTATTTT. The genes are TRBV20-1 and TRBJ2-3, with 12 nucleotides matching TRBD2. Unmatched junction bases numbered 4, after V lost 4 bases and J lost 2 bases. Germline CDR1 DFQATT, CDR2 SNEGSKA (reference sequence). This CDR3 is built from 15 residues.

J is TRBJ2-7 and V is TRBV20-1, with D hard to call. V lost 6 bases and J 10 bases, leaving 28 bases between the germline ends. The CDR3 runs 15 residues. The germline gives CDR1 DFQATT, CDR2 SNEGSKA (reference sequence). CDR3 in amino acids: CSAEGPQPAARLQYF. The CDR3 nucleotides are TGCAGTGCCGAAGGACCACAGCCGGCCGCTAGACTTCAGTACTTC.

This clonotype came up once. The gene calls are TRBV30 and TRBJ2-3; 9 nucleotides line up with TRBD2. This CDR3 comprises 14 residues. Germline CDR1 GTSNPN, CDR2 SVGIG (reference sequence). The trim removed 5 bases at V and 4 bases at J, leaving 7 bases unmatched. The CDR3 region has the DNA TGTGCCTGGGGGCTGGCGGGGGGGCCAGATACGCAGTATTTT. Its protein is CAWGLAGGPDTQYF. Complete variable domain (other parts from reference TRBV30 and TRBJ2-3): SQTIHQWPATLVQPVGSPLSLECTVEGTSNPNLYWYRQAAGRGLQLLFYSVGIGQISSEVPQNLSASRPQDRQFILSSKKLLLSDSGFYLCAWGLAGGPDTQYFGPGTRLTVL.

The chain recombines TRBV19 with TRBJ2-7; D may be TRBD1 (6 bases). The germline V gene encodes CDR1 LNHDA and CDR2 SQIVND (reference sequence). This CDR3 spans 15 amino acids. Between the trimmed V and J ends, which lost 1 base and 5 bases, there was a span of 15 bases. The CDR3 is CASSIVRRGQHEQYF. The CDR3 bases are TGTGCCAGTAGTATAGTACGCAGGGGTCAACACGAGCAGTACTTC.

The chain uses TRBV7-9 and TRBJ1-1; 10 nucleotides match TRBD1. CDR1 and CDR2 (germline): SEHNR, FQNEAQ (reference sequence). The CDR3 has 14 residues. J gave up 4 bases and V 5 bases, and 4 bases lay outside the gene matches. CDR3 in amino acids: CASSPGTGATEAFF. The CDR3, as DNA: TGTGCCAGCAGCCCCGGGACAGGGGCCACTGAAGCTTTCTTT.

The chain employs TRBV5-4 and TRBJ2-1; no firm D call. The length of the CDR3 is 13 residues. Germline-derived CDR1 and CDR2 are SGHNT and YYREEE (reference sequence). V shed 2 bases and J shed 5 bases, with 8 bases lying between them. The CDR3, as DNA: TGTGCCAGCAGCTTTCGCGGACACAATGAGCAGTTCTTC. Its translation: CASSFRGHNEQFF. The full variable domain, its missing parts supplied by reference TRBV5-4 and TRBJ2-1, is ETGVTQSPTHLIKTRGQQVTLRCSSQSGHNTVSWYQQALGQGPQFIFQYYREEENGRGNFPPRFSGLQFPNYSSELNVNALELDDSALYLCASSFRGHNEQFFGPGTRLTVL.

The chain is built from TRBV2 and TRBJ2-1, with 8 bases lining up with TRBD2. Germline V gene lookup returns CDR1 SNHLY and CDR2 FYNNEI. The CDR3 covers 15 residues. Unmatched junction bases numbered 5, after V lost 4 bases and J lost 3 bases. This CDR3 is CASSVTSGIYNEQFF. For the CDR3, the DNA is TGTGCCAGCAGTGTAACTAGCGGCATCTACAATGAGCAGTTCTTC.

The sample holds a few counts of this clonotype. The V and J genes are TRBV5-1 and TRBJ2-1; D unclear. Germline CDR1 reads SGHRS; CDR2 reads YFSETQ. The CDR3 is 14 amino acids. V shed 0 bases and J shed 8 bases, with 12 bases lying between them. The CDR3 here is CASSLEASGDEQFF. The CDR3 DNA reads TGCGCCAGCAGCTTGGAGGCATCTGGGGATGAGCAGTTCTTC.

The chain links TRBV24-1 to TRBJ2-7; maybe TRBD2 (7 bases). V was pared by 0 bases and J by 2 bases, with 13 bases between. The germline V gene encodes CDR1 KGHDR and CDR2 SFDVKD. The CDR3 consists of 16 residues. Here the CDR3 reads CATSDLSGDTPYEQYF. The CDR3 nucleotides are TGTGCCACCAGTGATTTGAGCGGGGACACCCCCTACGAGCAGTACTTC.

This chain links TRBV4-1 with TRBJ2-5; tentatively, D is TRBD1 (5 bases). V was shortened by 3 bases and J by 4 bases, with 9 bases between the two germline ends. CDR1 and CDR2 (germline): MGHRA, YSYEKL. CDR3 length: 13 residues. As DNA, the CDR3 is TGCGCCAGCAGCCACCCAGGGCGAGAGACCCAGTACTTC. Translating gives CASSHPGRETQYF.

CDR3: CASRTGGQETQYF. The CDR3 DNA reads TGTGCCAGCAGGACAGGGGGTCAAGAGACCCAGTACTTC. V and J are TRBV12-3 or TRBV12-4 and TRBJ2-5; TRBD1 agrees at 9 bases. The trim removed 6 bases at V and 2 bases at J, leaving 1 base unmatched. This CDR3 is built from 13 residues.

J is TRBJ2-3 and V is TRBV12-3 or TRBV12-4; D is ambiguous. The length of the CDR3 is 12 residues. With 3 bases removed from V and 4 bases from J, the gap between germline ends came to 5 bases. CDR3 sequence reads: CASSLVADTQYF. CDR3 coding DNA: TGTGCCAGCAGTTTGGTAGCAGATACGCAGTATTTT.

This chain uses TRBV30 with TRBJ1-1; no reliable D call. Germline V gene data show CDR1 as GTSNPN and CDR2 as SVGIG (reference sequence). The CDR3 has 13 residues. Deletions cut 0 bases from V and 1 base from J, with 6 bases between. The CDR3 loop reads CAWSVRWNTEAFF. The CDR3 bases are TGTGCCTGGAGTGTTCGATGGAACACTGAAGCTTTCTTT.

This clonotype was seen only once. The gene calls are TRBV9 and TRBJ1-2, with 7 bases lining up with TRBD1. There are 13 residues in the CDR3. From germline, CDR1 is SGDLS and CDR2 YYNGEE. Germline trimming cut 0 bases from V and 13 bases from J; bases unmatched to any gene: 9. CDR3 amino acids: CASSVETGTGPTF. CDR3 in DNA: TGTGCCAGCAGCGTAGAGACAGGGACGGGACCCACCTTC.

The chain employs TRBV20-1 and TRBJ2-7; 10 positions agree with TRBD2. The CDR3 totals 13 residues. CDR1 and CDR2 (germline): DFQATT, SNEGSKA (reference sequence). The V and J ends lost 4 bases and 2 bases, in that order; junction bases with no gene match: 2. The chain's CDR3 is CSATTSGTYEQYF. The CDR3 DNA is TGCAGTGCTACTACTAGCGGGACCTACGAGCAGTACTTC.

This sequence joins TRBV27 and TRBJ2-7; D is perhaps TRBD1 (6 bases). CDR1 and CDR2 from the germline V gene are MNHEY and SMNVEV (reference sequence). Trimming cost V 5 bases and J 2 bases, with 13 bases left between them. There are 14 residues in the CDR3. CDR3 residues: CASSPEYRAYEQYF. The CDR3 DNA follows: TGTGCCAGCAGTCCGGAGTACAGGGCCTACGAGCAGTACTTC.

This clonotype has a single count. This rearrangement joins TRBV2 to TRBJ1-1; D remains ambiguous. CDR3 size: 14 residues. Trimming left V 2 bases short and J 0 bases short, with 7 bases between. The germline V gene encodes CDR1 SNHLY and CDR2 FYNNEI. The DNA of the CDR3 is TGTGCCAGCAGTGAACGGGGAATGAACACTGAAGCTTTCTTT. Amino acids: CASSERGMNTEAFF.

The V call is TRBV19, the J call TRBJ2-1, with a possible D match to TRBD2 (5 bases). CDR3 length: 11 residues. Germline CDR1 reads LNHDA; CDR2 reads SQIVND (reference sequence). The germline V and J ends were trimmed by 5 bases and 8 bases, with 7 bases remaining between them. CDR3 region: CASSEGDEQFF. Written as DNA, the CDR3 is TGTGCCAGTAGTGAGGGCGATGAGCAGTTCTTC.

DNA of the CDR3: TGTGCCACCGGCCGAGAGGGCCCGAATGAAAAACTGTTTTTT. It is translated as CATGREGPNEKLFF. The rearrangement uses TRBV15 and TRBJ1-4; D is unclear. Trimming took 8 bases from V and 5 from J, leaving 15 bases between them. CDR3 length equals 14 residues. CDR1 LNHNV and CDR2 YYDKDF come from the germline V gene (reference sequence).

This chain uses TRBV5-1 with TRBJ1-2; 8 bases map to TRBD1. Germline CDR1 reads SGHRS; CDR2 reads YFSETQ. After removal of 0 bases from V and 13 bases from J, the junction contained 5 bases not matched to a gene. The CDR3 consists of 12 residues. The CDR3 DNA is TGCGCCAGCAGCTTGGGGGACAGGATGGGCACCTTC. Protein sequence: CASSLGDRMGTF.

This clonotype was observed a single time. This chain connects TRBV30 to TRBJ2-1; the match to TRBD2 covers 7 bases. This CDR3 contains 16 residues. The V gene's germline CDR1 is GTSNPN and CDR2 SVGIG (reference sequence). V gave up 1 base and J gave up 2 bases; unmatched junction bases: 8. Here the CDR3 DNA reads TGTGCCTGGAGTGAGGCGGGAGCAGCGACCTACAATGAGCAGTTCTTC. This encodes CAWSEAGAATYNEQFF.

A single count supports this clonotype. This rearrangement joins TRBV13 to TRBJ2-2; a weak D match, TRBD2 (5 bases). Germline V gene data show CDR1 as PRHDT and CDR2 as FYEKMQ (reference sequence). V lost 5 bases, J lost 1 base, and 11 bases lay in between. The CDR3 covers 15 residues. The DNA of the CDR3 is TGTGCCAGCAGCACTAGGGCCTTGAACACCGGGGAGCTGTTTTTT. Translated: CASSTRALNTGELFF.

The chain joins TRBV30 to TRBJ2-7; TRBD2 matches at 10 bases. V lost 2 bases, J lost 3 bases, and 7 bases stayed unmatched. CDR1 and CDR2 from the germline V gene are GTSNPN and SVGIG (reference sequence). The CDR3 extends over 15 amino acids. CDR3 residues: CAWSPGLAALYEQYF. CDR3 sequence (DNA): TGTGCCTGGAGTCCAGGACTAGCGGCCCTCTACGAGCAGTACTTC. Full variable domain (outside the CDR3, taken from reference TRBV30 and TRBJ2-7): SQTIHQWPATLVQPVGSPLSLECTVEGTSNPNLYWYRQAAGRGLQLLFYSVGIGQISSEVPQNLSASRPQDRQFILSSKKLLLSDSGFYLCAWSPGLAALYEQYFGPGTRLTVT.

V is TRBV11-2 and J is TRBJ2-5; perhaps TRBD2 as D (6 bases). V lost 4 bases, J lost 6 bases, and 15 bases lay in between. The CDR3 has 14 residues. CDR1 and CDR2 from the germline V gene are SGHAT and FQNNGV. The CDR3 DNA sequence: TGTGCCAGCAGCTCGCTGGGACTGGCACAGACCCAGTACTTC. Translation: CASSSLGLAQTQYF.

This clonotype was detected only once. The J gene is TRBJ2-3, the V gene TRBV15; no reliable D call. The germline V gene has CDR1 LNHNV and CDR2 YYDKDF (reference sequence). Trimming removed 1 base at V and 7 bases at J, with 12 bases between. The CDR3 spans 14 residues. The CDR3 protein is CATSRVIGWNTQYF. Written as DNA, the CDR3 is TGTGCCACCAGCAGAGTTATCGGGTGGAATACGCAGTATTTT.

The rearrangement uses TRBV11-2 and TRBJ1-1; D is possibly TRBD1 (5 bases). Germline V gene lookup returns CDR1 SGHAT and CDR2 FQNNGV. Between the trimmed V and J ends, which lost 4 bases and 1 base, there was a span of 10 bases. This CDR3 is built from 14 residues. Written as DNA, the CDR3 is TGTGCCAGCAGCTCGGGACCCCGGAACACTGAAGCTTTCTTT. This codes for CASSSGPRNTEAFF. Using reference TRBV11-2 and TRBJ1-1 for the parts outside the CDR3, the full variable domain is EAGVAQSPRYKIIEKRQSVAFWCNPISGHATLYWYQQILGQGPKLLIQFQNNGVVDDSQLPKDRFSAERLKGVDSTLKIQPAKLEDSAVYLCASSSGPRNTEAFFGQGTRLTVV.